This record looks at one TCR beta chain sequence and its context. Its cognate antigen has yet to be identified. Within one base of it there is no much larger clone, and no base qualities were kept. This sample is drawn from a study of blood T cell repertoires in COVID-19 (dated by TCRdb to the early 2020s). About the study as a whole: Collaborator samples came from the United States, Italy and Spain and covered acute and convalescent phases of COVID-19. Deeply sampled blood TCRbeta repertoires from subjects exposed to, actively infected with, or recovered from COVID-19 were included in the dataset. HLA class I and class II types, where available, came from metadata supplied by the sample provider rather than from assay-based typing. The sample metadata nearly always contained a de-identified subject ID, COVID-19 status, age in years and sex. The repertoires were released in a freely available public database intended as a resource for research on the immune response to SARS-CoV-2. The material from the prospective study consisted of cDNA or gDNA derived from T cells, B-cell-depleted T cells, or PBMCs. The samples were drawn from two sources: the first 160 participants of the ongoing ImmuneRACE study, and 1,200 or so subjects contributed by 6 global collaborators. Beyond this particular receptor, the publication reports: The quantity of clinical and demographic metadata differed by source and by participant and was supplied without curation.

Trimming removed 7 bases from V and 3 bases from J; the gene matches leave 15 bases unexplained. The CDR3 numbers 18 residues from cysteine through phenylalanine. The sequence is cut down to CDR3 DNA, 54 bases in frame from base 1. The germline V gene specifies SNHLY as CDR1 and FYNNEI as CDR2. Collaborating institutions collected whole blood in K2EDTA tubes following their own protocols. For TCRbeta analysis, collaborators shipped samples as frozen whole blood, isolated PBMCs, or DNA extracted from either of those sample types. The immunoSEQ Assay, a bias-controlled multiplex PCR, was used to amplify TCRbeta CDR3 regions from genomic DNA. Concerning the study's data processing: The number of nucleated cells in each sample was estimated by amplification of reference gene primers within the assay. Sequence reads were collapsed and filtered to measure the absolute abundance of every unique TCRbeta CDR3 rearrangement. For each sample, productive Simpson clonality was calculated as the square root of Simpson's diversity index across productive rearrangements. In TCRdb, the immuneACCESS table is reduced to in-frame sequences with V and J assigned. These tables do not hold every clone; where another copy was compared, an unresolved V gene accounts for under half, and the others remain unexplained. Clone size and the V and J calls come from that table; the DNA yielded D and trimming. Here the sample has about 130,000 clones; 65% to 90% occur a single time. The ten largest clones add up to more than 7.5% of the sample.

This sequence was found in a woman between 55 and 75 years old with active or convalescent COVID-19. The sequenced sample consisted of peripheral blood. Rearrangement joined TRBV2 to TRBJ1-4; the central 9 bases match TRBD1. For the CDR3, the sequence is CASIMRGTGLSANEKLFF. The nucleotide sequence reads TGTGCCAGCATTATGAGAGGGACAGGGTTATCGGCTAATGAAAAACTGTTTTTT.